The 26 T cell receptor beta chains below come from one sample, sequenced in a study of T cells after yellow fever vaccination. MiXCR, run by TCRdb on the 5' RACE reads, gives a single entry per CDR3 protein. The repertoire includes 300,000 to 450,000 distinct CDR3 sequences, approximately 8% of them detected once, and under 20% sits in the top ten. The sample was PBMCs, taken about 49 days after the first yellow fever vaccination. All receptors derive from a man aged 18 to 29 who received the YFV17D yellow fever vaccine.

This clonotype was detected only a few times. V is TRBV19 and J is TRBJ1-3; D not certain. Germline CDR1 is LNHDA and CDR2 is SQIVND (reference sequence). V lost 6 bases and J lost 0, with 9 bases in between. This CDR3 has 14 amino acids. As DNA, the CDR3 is TGTGCCAGTAGAGTGTTACCCTCTGGAAACACCATATATTTT. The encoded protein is CASRVLPSGNTIYF.

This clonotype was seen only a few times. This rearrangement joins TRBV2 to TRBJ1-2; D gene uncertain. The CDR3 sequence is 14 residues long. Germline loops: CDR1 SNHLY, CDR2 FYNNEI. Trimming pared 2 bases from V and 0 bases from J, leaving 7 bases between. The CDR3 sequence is CASSELGTNYGYTF. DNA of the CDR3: TGTGCCAGCAGTGAACTCGGAACTAACTATGGCTACACCTTC.

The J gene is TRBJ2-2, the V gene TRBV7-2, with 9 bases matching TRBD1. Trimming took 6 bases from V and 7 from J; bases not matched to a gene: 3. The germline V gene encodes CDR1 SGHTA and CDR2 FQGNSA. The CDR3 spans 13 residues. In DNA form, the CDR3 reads TGTGCCAGCAGGACAGGGGGAGGCGGGGAGCTGTTTTTT. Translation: CASRTGGGGELFF.

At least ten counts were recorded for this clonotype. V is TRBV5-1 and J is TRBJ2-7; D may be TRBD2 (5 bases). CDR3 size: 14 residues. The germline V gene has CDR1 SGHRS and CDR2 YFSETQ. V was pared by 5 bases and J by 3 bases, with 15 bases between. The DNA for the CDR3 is TGCGCCAGCAGTCTCCCGGACTCCCTCTACGAGCAGTACTTC. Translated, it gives CASSLPDSLYEQYF.

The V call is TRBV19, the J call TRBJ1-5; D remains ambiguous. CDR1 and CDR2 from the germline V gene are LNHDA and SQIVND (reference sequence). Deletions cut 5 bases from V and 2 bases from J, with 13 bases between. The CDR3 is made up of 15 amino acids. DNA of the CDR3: TGTGCCAGTAGTTGGACGCCCCCGCGCAATCAGCCCCAGCATTTT. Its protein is CASSWTPPRNQPQHF.

CDR3 nucleotides: TGTGCCAGCAGCCAATCCCTTACCCGCGGCTTTGACGGTCAGCCCCAGCATTTT. This translates into CASSQSLTRGFDGQPQHF. The genes are TRBV4-2 and TRBJ1-5; D unclear. Germline V CDR1 and CDR2: LGHNA, YNFKEQ. Between the trimmed V and J ends, which lost 2 bases and 6 bases, there was a span of 23 bases. CDR3 length: 18 amino acids.

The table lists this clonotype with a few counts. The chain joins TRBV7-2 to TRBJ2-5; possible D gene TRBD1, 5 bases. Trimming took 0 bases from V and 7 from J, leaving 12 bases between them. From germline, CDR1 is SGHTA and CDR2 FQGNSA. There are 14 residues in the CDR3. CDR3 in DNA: TGTGCCAGCAGCTTAGCAGGGGCCCAGGGGACCCAGTACTTC. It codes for CASSLAGAQGTQYF.

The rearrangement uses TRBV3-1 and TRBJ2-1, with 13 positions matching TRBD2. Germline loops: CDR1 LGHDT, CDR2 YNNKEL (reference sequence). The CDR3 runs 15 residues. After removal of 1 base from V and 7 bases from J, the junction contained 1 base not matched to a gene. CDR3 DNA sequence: TGTGCCAGCAGCCAAGCGACTAGCGGGGGGAATGAGCAGTTCTTC. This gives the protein CASSQATSGGNEQFF.

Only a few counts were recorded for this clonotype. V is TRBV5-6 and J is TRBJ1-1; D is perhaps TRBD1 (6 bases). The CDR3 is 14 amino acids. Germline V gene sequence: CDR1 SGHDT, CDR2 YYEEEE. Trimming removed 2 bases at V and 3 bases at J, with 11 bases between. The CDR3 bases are TGTGCCAGCAGCTTAGGGGGGAGATACACTGAAGCTTTCTTT. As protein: CASSLGGRYTEAFF.

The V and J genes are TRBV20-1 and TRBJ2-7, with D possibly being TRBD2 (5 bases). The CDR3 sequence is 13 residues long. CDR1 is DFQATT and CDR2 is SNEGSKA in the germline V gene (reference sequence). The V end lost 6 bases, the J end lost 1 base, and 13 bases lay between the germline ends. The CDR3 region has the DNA TGCAGTGCCCCTAGACTAACGTCCTACGAGCAGTACTTC. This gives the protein CSAPRLTSYEQYF.

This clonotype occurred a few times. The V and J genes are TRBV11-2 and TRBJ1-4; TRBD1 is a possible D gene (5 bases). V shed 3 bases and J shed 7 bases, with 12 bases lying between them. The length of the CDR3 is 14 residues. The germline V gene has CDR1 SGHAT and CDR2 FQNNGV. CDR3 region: CASSFGGYGEKLFF. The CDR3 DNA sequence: TGTGCCAGCAGCTTCGGGGGGTATGGTGAAAAACTGTTTTTT. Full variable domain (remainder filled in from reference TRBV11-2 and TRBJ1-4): EAGVAQSPRYKIIEKRQSVAFWCNPISGHATLYWYQQILGQGPKLLIQFQNNGVVDDSQLPKDRFSAERLKGVDSTLKIQPAKLEDSAVYLCASSFGGYGEKLFFGSGTQLSVL.

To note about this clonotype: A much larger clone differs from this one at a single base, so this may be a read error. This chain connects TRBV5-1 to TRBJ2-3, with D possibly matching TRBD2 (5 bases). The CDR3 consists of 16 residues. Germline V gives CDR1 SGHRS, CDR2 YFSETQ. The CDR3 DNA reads TGCGCCAGCGGCTTGCCGACTATCTCGCTTACAGATACGCAGTATTTT. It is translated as CASGLPTISLTDTQYF.

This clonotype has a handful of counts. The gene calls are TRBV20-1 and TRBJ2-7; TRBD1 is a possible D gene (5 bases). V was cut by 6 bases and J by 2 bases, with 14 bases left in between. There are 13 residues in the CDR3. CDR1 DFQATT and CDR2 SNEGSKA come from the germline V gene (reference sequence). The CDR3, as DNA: TGCAGTGCCCGACCAGGGTTTCCCTACGAGCAGTACTTC. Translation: CSARPGFPYEQYF.

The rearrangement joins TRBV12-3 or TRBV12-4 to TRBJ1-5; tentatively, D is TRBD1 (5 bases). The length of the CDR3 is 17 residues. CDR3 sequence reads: CTFSLVALGVKGQPQHF. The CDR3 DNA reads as TGTACCTTCAGTTTAGTAGCTTTAGGGGTAAAGGGTCAGCCCCAGCATTTT.

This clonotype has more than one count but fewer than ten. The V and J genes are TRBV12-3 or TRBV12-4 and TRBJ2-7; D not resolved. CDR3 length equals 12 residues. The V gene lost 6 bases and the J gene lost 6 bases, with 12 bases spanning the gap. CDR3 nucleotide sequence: TGTGCCAGCAGCCCTTCGCTCGGCGAGCAGTACTTC. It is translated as CASSPSLGEQYF.

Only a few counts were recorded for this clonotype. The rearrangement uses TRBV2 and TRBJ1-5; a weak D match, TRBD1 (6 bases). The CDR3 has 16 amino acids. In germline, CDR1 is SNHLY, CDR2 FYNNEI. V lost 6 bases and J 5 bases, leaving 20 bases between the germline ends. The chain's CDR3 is CASRGDIFGGDQPQHF. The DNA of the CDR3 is TGTGCCAGCAGGGGGGACATATTCGGAGGCGATCAGCCCCAGCATTTT. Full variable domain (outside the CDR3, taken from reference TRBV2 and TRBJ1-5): EPEVTQTPSHQVTQMGQEVILRCVPISNHLYFYWYRQILGQKVEFLVSFYNNEISEKSEIFDDQFSVERPDGSNFTLKIRSTKLEDSAMYFCASRGDIFGGDQPQHFGDGTRLSIL.

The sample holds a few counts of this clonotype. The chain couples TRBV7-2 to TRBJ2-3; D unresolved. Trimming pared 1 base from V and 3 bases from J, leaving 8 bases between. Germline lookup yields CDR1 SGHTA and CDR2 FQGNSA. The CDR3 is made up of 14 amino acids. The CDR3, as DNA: TGTGCCAGCAGCTTAGATTTCGCAACAGATACGCAGTATTTT. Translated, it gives CASSLDFATDTQYF.

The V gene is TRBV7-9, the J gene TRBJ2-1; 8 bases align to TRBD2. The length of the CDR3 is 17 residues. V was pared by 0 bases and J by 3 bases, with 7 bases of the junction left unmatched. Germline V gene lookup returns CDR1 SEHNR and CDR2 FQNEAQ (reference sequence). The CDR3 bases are TGTGCCAGCAGCTTAGCGGGGCGGGGGGTAGGCTACAATGAGCAGTTCTTC. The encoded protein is CASSLAGRGVGYNEQFF.

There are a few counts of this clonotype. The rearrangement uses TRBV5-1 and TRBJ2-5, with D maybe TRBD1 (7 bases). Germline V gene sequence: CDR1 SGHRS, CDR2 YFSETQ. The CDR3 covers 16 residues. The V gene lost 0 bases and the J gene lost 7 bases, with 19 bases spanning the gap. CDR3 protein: CASSLGTGQGAGTQYF. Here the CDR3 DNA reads TGCGCCAGCAGCTTGGGGACAGGCCAAGGAGCGGGGACCCAGTACTTC.

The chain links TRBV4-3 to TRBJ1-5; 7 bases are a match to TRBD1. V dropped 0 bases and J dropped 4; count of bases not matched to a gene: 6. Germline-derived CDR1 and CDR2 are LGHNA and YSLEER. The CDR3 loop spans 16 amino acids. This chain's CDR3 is CASSQDFQGGNQPQHF. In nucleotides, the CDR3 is TGCGCCAGCAGCCAAGATTTTCAGGGGGGGAATCAGCCCCAGCATTTT.

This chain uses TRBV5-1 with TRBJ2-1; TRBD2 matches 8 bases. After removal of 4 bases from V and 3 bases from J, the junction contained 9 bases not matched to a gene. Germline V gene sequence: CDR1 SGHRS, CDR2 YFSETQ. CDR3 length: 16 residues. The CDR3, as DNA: TGCGCCAGCAGCGAACCTGCCGGGGGGGACTACAATGAGCAGTTCTTC. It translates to CASSEPAGGDYNEQFF.

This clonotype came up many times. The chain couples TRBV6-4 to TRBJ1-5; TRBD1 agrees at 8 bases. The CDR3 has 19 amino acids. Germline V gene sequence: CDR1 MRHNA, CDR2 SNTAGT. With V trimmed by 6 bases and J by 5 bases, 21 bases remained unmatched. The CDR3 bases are TGTGCCAGCAGGACCCGGAGGGGACAGGTCGGTGTGAGGGATCAGCCCCAGCATTTT. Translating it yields CASRTRRGQVGVRDQPQHF.

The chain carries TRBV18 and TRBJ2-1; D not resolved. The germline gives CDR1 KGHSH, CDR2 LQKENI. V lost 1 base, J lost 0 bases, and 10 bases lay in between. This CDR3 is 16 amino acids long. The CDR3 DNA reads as TGTGCCAGCTCACCACTACGGTCGAGCTCCTACAATGAGCAGTTCTTC. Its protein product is CASSPLRSSSYNEQFF.

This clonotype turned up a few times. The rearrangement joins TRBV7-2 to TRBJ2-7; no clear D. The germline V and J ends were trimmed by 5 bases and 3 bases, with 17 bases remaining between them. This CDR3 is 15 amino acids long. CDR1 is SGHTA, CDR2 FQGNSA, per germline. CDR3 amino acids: CASSERSGAGYEQYF. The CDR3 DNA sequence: TGTGCCAGCAGCGAGAGGTCGGGTGCTGGCTACGAGCAGTACTTC.

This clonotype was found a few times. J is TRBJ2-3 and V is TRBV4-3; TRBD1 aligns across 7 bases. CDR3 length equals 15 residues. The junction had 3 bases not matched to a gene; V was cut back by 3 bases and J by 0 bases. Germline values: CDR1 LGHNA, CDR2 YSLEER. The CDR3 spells CASSHRQGSTDTQYF. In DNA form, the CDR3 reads TGCGCCAGCAGCCATAGACAGGGAAGCACAGATACGCAGTATTTT.

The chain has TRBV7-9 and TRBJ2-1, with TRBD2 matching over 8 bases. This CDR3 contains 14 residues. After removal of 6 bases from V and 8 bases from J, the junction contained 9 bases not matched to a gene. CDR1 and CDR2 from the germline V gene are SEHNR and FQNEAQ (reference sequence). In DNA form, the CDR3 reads TGTGCCAGCAGACACGGGGGGGGGAAGCATGAGCAGTTCTTC. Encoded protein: CASRHGGGKHEQFF.